This TCR beta chain was recovered during a study of cytomegalovirus exposure and HLA in healthy donors. Study-wide results and limits: Among CMV-associated TCR beta chains, most appeared HLA-restricted in a later analysis.

This clone was seen a single time. Its target is unknown. With 0 bases clipped from V and 6 bases from J, the junction kept 4 bases outside the gene matches. Per germline, CDR1 SGHRS and CDR2 YFSETQ. The length of the CDR3 is 15 residues. 13 Jbeta primers and 60 Vbeta primers were used for the PCR. Profiled with immunoSEQ multiplex PCR; TCRdb holds only in-frame clones, not every one. The sample holds around 200,000 clones, around 62% seen once. The source is a man in his forties in good health and CMV-seronegative. Sequenced: PBMCs. This chain connects TRBV5-1 to TRBJ2-1; TRBD2 aligns across 9 bases. Here the CDR3 DNA reads TGCGCCAGCAGCTTGGAGGGACTAGCTCCCAATGAGCAGTTCTTC. Protein sequence: CASSLEGLAPNEQFF.